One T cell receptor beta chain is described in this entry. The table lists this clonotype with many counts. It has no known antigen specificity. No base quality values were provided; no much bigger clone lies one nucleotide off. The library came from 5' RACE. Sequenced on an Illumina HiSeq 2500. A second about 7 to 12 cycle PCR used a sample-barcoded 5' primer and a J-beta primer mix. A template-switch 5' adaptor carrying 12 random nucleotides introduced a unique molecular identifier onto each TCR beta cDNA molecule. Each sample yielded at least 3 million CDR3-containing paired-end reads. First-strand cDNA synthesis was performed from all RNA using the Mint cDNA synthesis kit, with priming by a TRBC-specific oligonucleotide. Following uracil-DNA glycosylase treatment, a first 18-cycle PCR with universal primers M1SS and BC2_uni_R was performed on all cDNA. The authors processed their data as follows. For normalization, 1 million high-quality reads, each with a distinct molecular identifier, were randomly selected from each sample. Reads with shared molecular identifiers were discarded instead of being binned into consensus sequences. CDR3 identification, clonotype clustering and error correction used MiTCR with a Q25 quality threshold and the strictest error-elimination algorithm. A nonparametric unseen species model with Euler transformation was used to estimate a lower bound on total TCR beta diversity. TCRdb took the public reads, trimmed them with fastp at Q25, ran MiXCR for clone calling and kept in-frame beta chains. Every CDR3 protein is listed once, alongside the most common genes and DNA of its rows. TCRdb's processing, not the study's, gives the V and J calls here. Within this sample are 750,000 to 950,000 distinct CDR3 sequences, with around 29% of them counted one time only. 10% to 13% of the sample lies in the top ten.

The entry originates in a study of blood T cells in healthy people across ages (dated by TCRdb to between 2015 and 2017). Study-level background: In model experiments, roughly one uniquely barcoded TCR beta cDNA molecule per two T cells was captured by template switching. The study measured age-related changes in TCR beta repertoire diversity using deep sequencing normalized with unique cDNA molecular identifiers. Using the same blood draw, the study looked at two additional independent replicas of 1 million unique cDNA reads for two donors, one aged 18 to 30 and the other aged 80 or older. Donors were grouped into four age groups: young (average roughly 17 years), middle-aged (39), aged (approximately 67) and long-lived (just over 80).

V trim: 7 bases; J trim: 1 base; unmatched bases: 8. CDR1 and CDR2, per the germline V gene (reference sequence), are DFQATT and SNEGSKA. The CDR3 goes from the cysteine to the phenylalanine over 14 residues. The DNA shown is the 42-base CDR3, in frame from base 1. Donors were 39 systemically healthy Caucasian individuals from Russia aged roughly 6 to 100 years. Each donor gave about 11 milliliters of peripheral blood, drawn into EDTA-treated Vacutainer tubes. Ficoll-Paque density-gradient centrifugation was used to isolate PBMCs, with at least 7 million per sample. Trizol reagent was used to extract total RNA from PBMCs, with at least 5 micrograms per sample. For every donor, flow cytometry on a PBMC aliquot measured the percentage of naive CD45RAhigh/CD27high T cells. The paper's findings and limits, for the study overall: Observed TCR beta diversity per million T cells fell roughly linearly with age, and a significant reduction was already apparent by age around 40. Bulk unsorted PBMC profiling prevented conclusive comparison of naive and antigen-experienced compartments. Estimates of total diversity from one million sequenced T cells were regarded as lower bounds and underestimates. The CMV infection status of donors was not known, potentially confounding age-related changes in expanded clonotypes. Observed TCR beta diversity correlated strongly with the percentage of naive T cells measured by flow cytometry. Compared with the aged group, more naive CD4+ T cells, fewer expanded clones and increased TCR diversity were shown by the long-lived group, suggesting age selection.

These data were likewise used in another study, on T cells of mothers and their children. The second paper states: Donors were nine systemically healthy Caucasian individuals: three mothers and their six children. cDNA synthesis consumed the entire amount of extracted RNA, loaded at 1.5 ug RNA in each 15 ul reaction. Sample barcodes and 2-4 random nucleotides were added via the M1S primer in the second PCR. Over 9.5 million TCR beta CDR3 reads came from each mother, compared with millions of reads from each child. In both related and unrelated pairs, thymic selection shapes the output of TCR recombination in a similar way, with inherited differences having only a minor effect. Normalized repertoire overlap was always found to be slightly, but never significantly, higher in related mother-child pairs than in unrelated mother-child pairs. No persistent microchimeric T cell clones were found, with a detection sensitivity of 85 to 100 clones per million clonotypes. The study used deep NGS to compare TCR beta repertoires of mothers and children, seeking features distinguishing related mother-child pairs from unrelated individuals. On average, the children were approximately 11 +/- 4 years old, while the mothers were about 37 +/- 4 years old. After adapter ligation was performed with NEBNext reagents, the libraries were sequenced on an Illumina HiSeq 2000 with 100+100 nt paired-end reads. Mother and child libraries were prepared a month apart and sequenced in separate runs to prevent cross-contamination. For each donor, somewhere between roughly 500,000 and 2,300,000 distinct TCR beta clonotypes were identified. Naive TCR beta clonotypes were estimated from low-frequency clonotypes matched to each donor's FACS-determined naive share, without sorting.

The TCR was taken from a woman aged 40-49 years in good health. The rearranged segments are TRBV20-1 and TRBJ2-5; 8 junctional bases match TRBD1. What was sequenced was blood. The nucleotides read TGCAGTGTTCGCCGGGACAGGACCCAAGAGACCCAGTACTTC. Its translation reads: CSVRRDRTQETQYF.